A single T cell receptor beta chain is shown here with its context. Antigen unknown. Trimming took off 3 bases at V and 9 bases at J, with 15 bases between the two ends. Germline values: CDR1 MNHEY, CDR2 SMNVEV (reference sequence). The CDR3 is 14 amino acids. The data were taken from a study of Ad26.COV2.S vaccination and SARS-CoV-2 variants. Background on the study: It was the COV1001 Ad26.COV2.S trial arm that included the donor. Ad26.COV2.S shots went into the muscle once or twice, 56 days apart.

Specified treatment: 15 to 20 received Ad26.COV2.S at low or high dose, single or two shots; about 5 received placebo; per-sample allocation not given. At day 63 after the first vaccine or placebo injection, samples were drawn. The repertoire was sequenced with immunoSEQ multiplex PCR; TCRdb's copy has only in-frame clones and lacks some. The sample holds roughly 400,000 clones, 90% seen once. Study-level points and caveats: Non-spike TCR breadth was similar in vaccine and placebo recipients.

V usage is TRBV27 and J usage is TRBJ2-1; D remains unclear. The receptor was derived from a person between 18 and 65 years old who received the Ad26.COV2.S COVID-19 vaccine or a placebo. The sample here was peripheral blood, taken in a trial of Ad26.COV2.S vaccine versus placebo. The CDR3 is CASSLRLATLEQFF. CDR3 nucleotides: TGTGCCAGCAGTTTGAGGCTGGCTACCCTTGAGCAGTTCTTC.